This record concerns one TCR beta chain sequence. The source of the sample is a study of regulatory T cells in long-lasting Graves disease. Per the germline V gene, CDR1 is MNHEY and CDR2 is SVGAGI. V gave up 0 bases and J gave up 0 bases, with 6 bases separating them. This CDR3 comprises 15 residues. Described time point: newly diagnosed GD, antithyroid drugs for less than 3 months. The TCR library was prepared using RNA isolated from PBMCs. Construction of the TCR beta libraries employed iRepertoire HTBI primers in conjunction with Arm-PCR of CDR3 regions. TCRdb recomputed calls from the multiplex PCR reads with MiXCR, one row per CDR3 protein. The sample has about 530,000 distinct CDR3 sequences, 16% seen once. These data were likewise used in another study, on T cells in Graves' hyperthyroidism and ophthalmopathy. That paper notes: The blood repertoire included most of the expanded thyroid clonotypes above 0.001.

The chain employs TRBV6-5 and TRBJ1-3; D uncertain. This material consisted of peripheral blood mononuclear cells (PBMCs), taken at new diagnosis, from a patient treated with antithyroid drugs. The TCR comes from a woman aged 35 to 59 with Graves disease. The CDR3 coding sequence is TGTGCCAGCAGTTACTCGGCGGGCTCTGGAAACACCATATATTTT. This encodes CASSYSAGSGNTIYF.